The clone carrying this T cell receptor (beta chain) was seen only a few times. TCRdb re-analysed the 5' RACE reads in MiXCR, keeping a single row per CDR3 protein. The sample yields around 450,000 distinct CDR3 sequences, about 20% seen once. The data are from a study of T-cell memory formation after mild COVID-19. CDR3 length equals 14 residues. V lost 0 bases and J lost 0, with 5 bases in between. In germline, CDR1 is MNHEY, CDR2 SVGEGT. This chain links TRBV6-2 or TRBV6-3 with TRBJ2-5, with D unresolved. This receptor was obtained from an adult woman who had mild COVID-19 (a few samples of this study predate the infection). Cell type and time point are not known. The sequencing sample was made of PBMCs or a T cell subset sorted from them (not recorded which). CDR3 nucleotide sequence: TGTGCCAGCAGTTACTCGCAGTACCAAGAGACCCAGTACTTC. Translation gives CASSYSQYQETQYF.